This T cell receptor (beta chain) was captured by sequencing in a study of primary melanoma T cells and metastatic recurrence. Across the whole study: Tumors were T2–T4 primary melanomas thicker than 1 mm.

Profiling relied on immunoSEQ multiplex PCR, and the TCRdb table lists in-frame clones only, not all of them. The sample has over 200 clones, 65% to 85% seen once. This CDR3 contains 16 residues. Germline V CDR1 and CDR2: MNHGY, SAAAGT. Trimming took 6 bases from V and 3 from J, leaving 19 bases between them. Patients with resected primary melanoma were considered at risk of metastatic recurrence. What was sequenced was melanoma tumor tissue. The sequence was collected from a human donor with melanoma. The rearrangement uses TRBV6-8 and TRBJ2-3; possibly TRBD1 for D (5 bases). The CDR3 DNA sequence: TGTGCCAGCAGGGACCATGAAAGGGGTTTGACAGATACGCAGTATTTT. Residues: CASRDHERGLTDTQYF.